This T cell receptor beta chain is from a study of regulatory T cells in long-lasting Graves disease. Overall study context: By definition, persistent Graves' disease involved antithyroid drugs for over 5 years alongside positive TSH receptor antibodies. Study-wide points: Analyses excluded thyroid tissue, covering peripheral blood alone.

The CDR3 length is 13 residues. The table lists this clonotype with many counts. Its antigen is as yet unknown. One end of the junction fails to match germline, which may point to a read error. Combining iRepertoire HTBI primers with Arm-PCR of CDR3 regions, the authors built TCR beta libraries. Under the authors' procedure: Taken together, the samples had fewer than 65 TRBV and approximately 15 TRBJ segments identified. TCRdb independently ran MiXCR on the multiplex PCR reads; one entry per CDR3 protein. In this record, the V and J calls reflect TCRdb's handling and not the investigators' own analysis. The data hold 500,000 to 700,000 distinct CDR3 sequences, with 25% to 30% observed a single time. Noted time point: persistent/refractory GD, antithyroid drugs over 5 years with positive TRAb. Preparation of the TCR library used RNA extracted from PBMCs.

The clonotype comes from a female donor with Graves disease. V gene TRBV12-3 or TRBV12-4 combines with J gene TRBJ2-5, with TRBD2 matching over 11 bases. This specimen consisted of peripheral blood mononuclear cells (PBMCs), obtained when the disease was refractory, from a patient treated with antithyroid drugs. The CDR3 is CASSTGLAEPLDF. In DNA, the CDR3 is TGTGCCAGCAGCACGGGACTAGCGGAGCCCCTAGACTTC.